This T cell receptor beta chain was identified during a study of cytomegalovirus exposure and HLA in healthy donors. This CDR3 is 15 amino acids long. Germline CDR1 MRHNA, CDR2 SNTAGT. The V end lost 8 bases, the J end lost 3 bases, and 19 bases lay between the germline ends. Primers: 60 Vbeta forward and 13 Jbeta reverse. The data were produced by immunoSEQ multiplex PCR, yet TCRdb's version contains in-frame clones alone and is incomplete. The table lists about 180,000 clones, around four fifths of them singletons. The sample was PBMCs. The chain couples TRBV6-4 to TRBJ1-2; D is perhaps TRBD1 (5 bases). This receptor was identified in a boy younger than 10 in good health and CMV-seronegative. The CDR3 here is CASRRVDNEDYGYTF. The DNA of the CDR3 is TGTGCCAGCCGAAGGGTGGACAACGAGGACTATGGCTACACCTTC.